This entry describes one T cell receptor (beta chain). Its antigen is undetermined. Diagnosis was based on clinical symptoms, serum thyroxine, TRAb, thyroid ultrasound and orbital computed tomography. The V gene end was trimmed by 5 bases and the J gene end by 11 bases; junction bases not matched to a gene: 17. CDR3 length: 15 amino acids. Per germline, CDR1 MGHDK and CDR2 SYGVNS. These data come from a study of Graves' ophthalmopathy and Graves' hyperthyroidism. At the level of the study: Specimen type is peripheral blood, obtained at initial diagnosis before any treatment. Overall study results and limits: Most expanded clonotypes from thyroid (those above 0.001 frequency) were also found in blood. The study's model predicted ophthalmopathy progression at 70.59% sensitivity and around 75% specificity.

The study amplified TCR beta CDR3 regions using RNA transcripts. After a first-round RT-PCR with HTBI primers, a second-round multiplex PCR was run. In TCRdb, the multiplex PCR reads were re-called with MiXCR into one record per CDR3 protein. Of about 740,000 distinct CDR3 sequences in the sample, around 40% were seen once. The source material was peripheral blood. This receptor was taken from an adult man with Graves' ophthalmopathy. The chain has TRBV25-1 and TRBJ1-1; 7 bases align to TRBD1. The CDR3 here is CASSPQRQGRDMAFF. The CDR3 DNA reads TGTGCCAGCAGTCCCCAAAGACAGGGCAGGGATATGGCTTTCTTT.